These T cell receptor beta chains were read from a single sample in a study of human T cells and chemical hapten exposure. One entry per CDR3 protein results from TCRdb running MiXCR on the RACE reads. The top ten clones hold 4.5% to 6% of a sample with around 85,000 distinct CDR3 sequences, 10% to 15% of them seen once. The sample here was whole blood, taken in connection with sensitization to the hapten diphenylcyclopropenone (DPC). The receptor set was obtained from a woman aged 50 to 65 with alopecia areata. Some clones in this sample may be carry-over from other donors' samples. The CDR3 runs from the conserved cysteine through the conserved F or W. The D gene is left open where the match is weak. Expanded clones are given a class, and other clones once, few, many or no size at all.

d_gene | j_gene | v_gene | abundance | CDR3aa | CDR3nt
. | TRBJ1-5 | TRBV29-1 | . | CSVGGQDQPQHF | TGCAGCGTTGGAGGGCAGGATCAGCCCCAGCATTTT
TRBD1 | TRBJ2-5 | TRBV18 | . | CASSRDRESPYF | TGTGCCAGCTCACGCGACAGGGAGTCCCCGTACTTC
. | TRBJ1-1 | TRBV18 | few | CASSPATAGTEAFF | TGTGCCAGCTCACCGGCCACGGCGGGGACTGAAGCTTTCTTT
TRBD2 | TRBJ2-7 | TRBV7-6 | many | CASSARTSGSYEQYF | TGTGCCAGCAGCGCAAGGACTAGCGGGAGTTATGAGCAGTACTTC
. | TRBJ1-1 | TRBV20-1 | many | CSASPENTEAFF | TGCAGTGCTAGTCCGGAGAACACTGAAGCTTTCTTT
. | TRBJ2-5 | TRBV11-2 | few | CASSLGTVQETQYF | TGTGCCAGCAGCTTAGGGACTGTCCAAGAGACCCAGTACTTC
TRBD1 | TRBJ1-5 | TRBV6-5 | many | CASSKTGTGREPQHF | TGTGCCAGCAGTAAAACCGGGACAGGGAGGGAGCCCCAGCATTTT
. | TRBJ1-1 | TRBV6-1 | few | CASRYTNTEAFF | TGTGCCAGCAGATATACGAACACTGAAGCTTTCTTT
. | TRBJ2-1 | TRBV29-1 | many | CSVELRVNEQFF | TGCAGCGTTGAGCTCAGGGTGAATGAGCAGTTCTTC
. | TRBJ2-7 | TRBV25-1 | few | CASRYRGDEQYF | TGTGCCAGCAGGTATCGTGGCGACGAGCAGTACTTC